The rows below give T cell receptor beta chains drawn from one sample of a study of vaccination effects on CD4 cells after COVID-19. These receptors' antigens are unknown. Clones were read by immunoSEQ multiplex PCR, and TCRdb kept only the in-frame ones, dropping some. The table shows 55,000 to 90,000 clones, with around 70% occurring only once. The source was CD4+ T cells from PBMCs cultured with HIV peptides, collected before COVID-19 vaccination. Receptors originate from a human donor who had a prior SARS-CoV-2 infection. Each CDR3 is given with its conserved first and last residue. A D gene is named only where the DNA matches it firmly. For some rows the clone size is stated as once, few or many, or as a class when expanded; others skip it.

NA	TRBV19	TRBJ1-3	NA	TGTGCCAGCCGAGACAGGTACTCTGGAAACACCATATATTTT	CASRDRYSGNTIYF
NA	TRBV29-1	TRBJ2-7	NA	TGCAGCGTTGTTGCGGCAAACTACGAGCAGTACTTC	CSVVAANYEQYF
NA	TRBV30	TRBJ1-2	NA	TGTGCCTGGGGACAGATAAACTATGGCTACACCTTC	CAWGQINYGYTF
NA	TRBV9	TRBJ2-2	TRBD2	TGTGCCAGCAGCGCTAGTCCGTCACTAGCGGGGGTTTTCACCGGGGAGCTGTTTTTT	CASSASPSLAGVFTGELFF
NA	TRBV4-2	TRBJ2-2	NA	TGTGCCAGCAGCCAAGCCACCGCCGGGGAGCTGTTTTTT	CASSQATAGELFF
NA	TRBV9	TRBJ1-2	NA	TGTGCCAGCAGCGCGACTAACTATGGCTACACCTTC	CASSATNYGYTF
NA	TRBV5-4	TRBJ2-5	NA	TGTGCCAGCAGCCTCGGGCGAGGGGTAGATGAGACCCAGTACTTC	CASSLGRGVDETQYF
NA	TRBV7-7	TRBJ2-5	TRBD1	TGTGCTAGCAGCTTAGCAGGGGGCGCGTCAGAGACCCAGTACTTC	CASSLAGGASETQYF
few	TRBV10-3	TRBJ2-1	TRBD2	TGTGCCAGTACTTCCGGGACTAGCGGGAACAATGAGCAGTTCTTC	CASTSGTSGNNEQFF
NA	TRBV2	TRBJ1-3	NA	TGTGCCAGCAGCACTAGCCGCCTACGGGGCGGAAACACCATATATTTT	CASSTSRLRGGNTIYF
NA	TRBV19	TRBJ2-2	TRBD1	TGTGCCAGTAGTTGGGACAGGAGGAACACCGGGGAGCTGTTTTTT	CASSWDRRNTGELFF
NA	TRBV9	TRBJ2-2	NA	TGTGCCAGCAGCGTCGGCTATGATACCGGGGAGCTGTTTTTT	CASSVGYDTGELFF
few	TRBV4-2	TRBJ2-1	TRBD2	TGTGCCAGCAGCCAAGATAAGCGGGGCAACCTCCCCGGGCAGTTCTTC	CASSQDKRGNLPGQFF
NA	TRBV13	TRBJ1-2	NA	TGTGCCAGCAGCTTTTCCAGCGATAAGTTCTATGGCTACACCTTC	CASSFSSDKFYGYTF
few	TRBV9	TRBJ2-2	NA	TGTGCCAGCAGCGTAGGGGGAAACACCGGGGAGCTGTTTTTT	CASSVGGNTGELFF
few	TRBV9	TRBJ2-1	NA	TGTGCCAGCAGCGCCGACGACACCTACTGGAATGAGCAGTTCTTC	CASSADDTYWNEQFF
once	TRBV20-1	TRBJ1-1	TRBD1	TGCAGTGCTAGTTACCAGGGGGCCGAAGCTTTCTTT	CSASYQGAEAFF
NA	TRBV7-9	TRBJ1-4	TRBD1	TGTGCCAGCAGCTTTACGGGGACAGATGAAAAACTGTTTTTT	CASSFTGTDEKLFF